This T cell receptor (beta chain) is from a study of T-cell reconstitution after alpha-beta-depleted transplantation in children. For TCRbeta, the library was prepared with unique molecular identifiers. Each CDR3 protein gets one entry after TCRdb re-called the PCR reads with MiXCR. The top ten hold about 1.1% of the sample, which has hundreds of thousands of distinct CDR3 sequences, around 16% seen once. Between the trimmed V and J ends, which lost 1 base and 0 bases, there was a span of 13 bases. The CDR3 loop spans 17 amino acids. The germline V gene has CDR1 SGHTA and CDR2 FQGNSA. This sequence joins TRBV7-2 and TRBJ2-1; D unresolved. The TCR sequence derives from a human donor who donated a stem cell graft to a child with acute myeloid leukemia. The input for sequencing was PBMCs from the stem cell graft donor, taken from the stem cell graft. Here the CDR3 reads CASSLGDYRSSYNEQFF. Written as DNA, the CDR3 is TGTGCCAGCAGCTTAGGGGATTACCGAAGCTCCTACAATGAGCAGTTCTTC.